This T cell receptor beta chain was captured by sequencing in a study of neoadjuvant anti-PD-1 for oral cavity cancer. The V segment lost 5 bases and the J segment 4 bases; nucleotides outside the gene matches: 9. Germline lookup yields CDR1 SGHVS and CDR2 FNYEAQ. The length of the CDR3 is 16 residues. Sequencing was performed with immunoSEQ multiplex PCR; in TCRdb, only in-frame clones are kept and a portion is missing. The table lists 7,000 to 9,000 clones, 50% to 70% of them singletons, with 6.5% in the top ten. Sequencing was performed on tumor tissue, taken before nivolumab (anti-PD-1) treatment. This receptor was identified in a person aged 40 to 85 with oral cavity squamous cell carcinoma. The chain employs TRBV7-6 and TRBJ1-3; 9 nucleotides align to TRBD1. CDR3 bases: TGTGCCAGCAGCGTTCGTACAGGGGGCGGCGGAAACACCATATATTTT. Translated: CASSVRTGGGGNTIYF.